The TCR beta chain described here comes from a study of regulatory T cells in long-lasting Graves disease. Study context: Persistence in Graves' disease denoted antithyroid drug use beyond 5 years alongside positive TSH receptor antibodies.

In its sample, this clonotype was seen a few times. There are 17 residues in the CDR3. The junction had 8 bases not matched to a gene; V was cut back by 5 bases and J by 3 bases. Germline assignment: CDR1 MNHEY and CDR2 SVGEGT. The time point: persistent/refractory GD, antithyroid drugs over 5 years with positive TRAb. Extracted RNA from PBMCs served as the source of the TCR library. Combining iRepertoire HTBI primers with Arm-PCR of CDR3 regions, the authors built TCR beta libraries. Each CDR3 protein gets one entry after TCRdb re-called the multiplex PCR reads with MiXCR. The sample carries 350,000 to 450,000 distinct CDR3 sequences, around 21% recorded once.

The receptor was isolated from a female donor with Graves disease. This sample comprised peripheral blood mononuclear cells (PBMCs), obtained when the disease was refractory, from a patient treated with antithyroid drugs. The rearrangement joins TRBV6-2 or TRBV6-3 to TRBJ2-2, with TRBD2 identical over 11 bases. CDR3 protein: CASSESVAGGDTGELFF. CDR3 sequence (DNA): TGTGCCAGCAGTGAATCAGTAGCGGGAGGGGACACCGGGGAGCTGTTTTTT.